The clone carrying this T cell receptor (beta chain) was counted ten times or more. Its antigen is undetermined. The CDR3 end is not reached by the read, which stops 3 residues before it; the germline J gene fills it in. Using immunoSEQ multiplex PCR, the repertoire was profiled, and TCRdb retains in-frame clones only, with some absent. The sample yields around 50,000 clones, without any singletons. The CDR3 runs 15 residues. Germline CDR1 SGDLS, CDR2 YYNGEE. Trimming removed 4 bases from V and 3 bases from J; junction bases left unmatched: 8. These data belong to a study of T cell clonality in common variable immunodeficiency. Overall study findings and caveats: Authors noted CVID clonality's cause needs subpopulation repertoire sequencing. TCRbeta clonality was increased in CVID versus healthy controls. Links between repertoire features and CVID complications were heterogeneity-limited.

The sequenced sample consisted of peripheral blood mononuclear cells. This TCR was sampled from a person aged 18 to 75 in good health. The V and J genes are TRBV9 and TRBJ2-3; 7 nucleotides agree with TRBD2. The part of the CDR3 DNA that was read is TGTGCCAGCAGCCTTGAGCGGGAAGAAACAGATACG. Protein sequence: CASSLEREETDT. The whole CDR3 protein is CASSLEREETDTQYF.